What follows are 31 T cell receptor beta chains derived from one specimen sequenced in a study of sequential checkpoint blockade in melanoma. Profiling relied on immunoSEQ multiplex PCR, and the TCRdb table lists in-frame clones only, not all of them. This table holds roughly 9,800 clones, roughly 74% found once. The treatment: randomized to nivolumab then ipilimumab (arm A) or the reverse (arm B). Sequenced material: CD8+ T cells sorted from blood (inferred from file names), taken from a patient given nivolumab and ipilimumab in sequence. These receptors were taken from a human donor with melanoma.

This clone is deemed large. The V call is TRBV28, the J call TRBJ2-2, with a tentative D call TRBD2 (5 bases). There are 15 residues in the CDR3. Germline V gene sequence: CDR1 MDHEN, CDR2 SYDVKM. The V end was cut by 7 bases, the J end by 5 bases, with 17 bases between. The CDR3 loop is CASTLSASFTGELFF. CDR3 DNA sequence: TGTGCCAGCACCCTTAGTGCTAGCTTTACCGGGGAGCTGTTTTTT.

The chain links TRBV28 to TRBJ1-1; no reliable D call. V gave up 5 bases and J gave up 1 base, with 8 bases separating them. Germline-derived CDR1 and CDR2 are MDHEN and SYDVKM. This CDR3 is 13 amino acids long. CDR3 loop: CASSPGRNTEAFF. DNA of the CDR3: TGTGCCAGCAGTCCCGGGAGGAACACTGAAGCTTTCTTT.

J is TRBJ2-7 and V is TRBV5-1; a weak D match, TRBD2 (6 bases). The CDR3 spans 12 residues. The ends were cut back, 2 bases at V and 5 bases at J, with 8 bases in the middle. CDR1 is SGHRS and CDR2 is YFSETQ in the germline V gene. The CDR3 sequence: CASSLLADEQYF. In nucleotides, the CDR3 is TGCGCCAGCAGCTTACTAGCTGACGAGCAGTACTTC.

This clone was counted a few times. The chain couples TRBV5-6 to TRBJ2-7; TRBD2 matches at 8 bases. The CDR3 length is 17 residues. The trim removed 0 bases at V and 3 bases at J, leaving 11 bases unmatched. Germline assignment: CDR1 SGHDT and CDR2 YYEEEE. Here the CDR3 DNA reads TGTGCCAGCAGCTTGGAATTCACGGGAGGGTCCCTCTACGAGCAGTACTTC. Protein sequence: CASSLEFTGGSLYEQYF. Together with reference TRBV5-6 and TRBJ2-7, the CDR3 gives the full variable domain: DAGVTQSPTHLIKTRGQQVTLRCSPKSGHDTVSWYQQALGQGPQFIFQYYEEEERQRGNFPDRFSGHQFPNYSSELNVNALLLGDSALYLCASSLEFTGGSLYEQYFGPGTRLTVT.

On this clone itself: An end of the junction differs from the germline gene, which may be a read error. The chain links TRBV27 to TRBJ2-1; 13 bases align to TRBD2. CDR3 size: 15 residues. Per the germline V gene, CDR1 is MNHEY and CDR2 is SMNVEV (reference sequence). The CDR3 DNA reads TGTGCCGGCAGCCTACTAGCGGGAGGGCCTAATGAGCAGTTCTTC. Its translation: CAGSLLAGGPNEQFF.

This sequence joins TRBV7-9 and TRBJ2-7, with TRBD2 matching 9 bases. The length of the CDR3 is 14 residues. From germline, CDR1 is SEHNR and CDR2 FQNEAQ (reference sequence). V was pared by 0 bases and J by 7 bases, with 4 bases of the junction left unmatched. The CDR3 loop reads CASSLAASGIEQYF. CDR3 in DNA: TGTGCCAGCAGCTTAGCGGCTAGCGGGATTGAGCAGTACTTC.

This chain links TRBV28 with TRBJ2-7, with TRBD2 identical over 9 bases. The trim removed 6 bases at V and 6 bases at J, leaving 21 bases unmatched. Germline assignment: CDR1 MDHEN and CDR2 SYDVKM. The CDR3 has 18 residues. CDR3 DNA: TGTGCCAGCAGCTTACTTACTGATTCCGGGACTAGCTGGCGCGAGCAGTACTTC. Amino acid sequence: CASSLLTDSGTSWREQYF.

This clone was seen only a few times. V is TRBV2 and J is TRBJ1-6; D gene unclear. Germline CDR1 and CDR2: SNHLY and FYNNEI. This CDR3 comprises 16 residues. Trimming pared 2 bases from V and 3 bases from J, leaving 11 bases between. CDR3: CASSERRGSYNSPLHF. CDR3 nucleotides: TGTGCCAGCAGTGAAAGGCGGGGTAGCTATAATTCACCCCTCCACTTT.

The chain joins TRBV30 to TRBJ2-7; 7 positions match TRBD1. The CDR3 contains 14 residues. Trimming took 5 bases from V and 1 from J; bases not matched to a gene: 8. CDR1 is GTSNPN, CDR2 SVGIG, per germline (reference sequence). The CDR3 region is CAWGNRGMSYEQYF. CDR3 in DNA: TGTGCCTGGGGGAACAGGGGTATGTCCTACGAGCAGTACTTC.

This clone was observed a few times. The chain recombines TRBV6-5 with TRBJ2-2; D gene unclear. Germline V gene data show CDR1 as MNHEY and CDR2 as SVGAGI. The CDR3 runs to 14 residues. Trimming shortened V by 0 bases and J by 5 bases, and 7 bases separated the two germline ends. In DNA, the CDR3 is TGTGCCAGCAGTTACTCTATAGCTACCGGGGAGCTGTTTTTT. It encodes CASSYSIATGELFF.

The genes are TRBV27 and TRBJ1-5; maybe TRBD1 (5 bases). The V and J ends lost 8 bases and 3 bases respectively, with 14 bases between them. The CDR3 extends over 14 amino acids. CDR1 is MNHEY and CDR2 is SMNVEV in the germline V gene (reference sequence). The CDR3 here is CASALGADNQPQHF. CDR3 nucleotides: TGTGCCAGCGCTCTTGGGGCGGACAATCAGCCCCAGCATTTT.

The genes are TRBV2 and TRBJ1-5; D remains unclear. CDR1 SNHLY and CDR2 FYNNEI come from the germline V gene. The CDR3 is 14 amino acids. Trimming left V 7 bases short and J 3 bases short, with 13 bases between. CDR3 nucleotide sequence: TGTGCCAGCAATGGCGGGGAGGTCAATCAGCCCCAGCATTTT. Residues: CASNGGEVNQPQHF.

This clone was observed a few times. This rearrangement joins TRBV12-2 to TRBJ2-7; no DNA check was done on the table's D call, TRBD2. TRBV12-2 is flagged as a pseudogene. This CDR3 region has 18 residues. The CDR3 loop reads CASRFLVARSLVGHEQYF. Written as DNA, the CDR3 is TGTGCAAGTCGCTTTCTCGTGGCTCGGTCTCTAGTTGGCCACGAGCAGTACTTC.

The gene calls are TRBV28 and TRBJ2-2; TRBD2 agrees at 9 bases. Looked up from germline, CDR1 is MDHEN and CDR2 is SYDVKM. The CDR3 totals 16 residues. Trimming cost V 5 bases and J 2 bases; bases outside gene matches: 6. The CDR3 loop reads CASSPGLATNTGELFF. The CDR3 nucleotides are TGTGCCAGCAGTCCCGGACTAGCGACCAACACCGGGGAGCTGTTTTTT.

The chain links TRBV25-1 to TRBJ1-1; D might be TRBD1 (5 bases). V was cut by 3 bases and J by 3 bases, with 17 bases left in between. CDR3 length: 16 residues. The germline V gene encodes CDR1 MGHDK and CDR2 SYGVNS. This CDR3 is CASSETRGIQDTEAFF. The CDR3 nucleotides are TGTGCCAGCAGTGAGACTCGGGGGATCCAAGACACTGAAGCTTTCTTT.

This chain joins TRBV28 and TRBJ1-1, with a weak D call TRBD1 (5 bases). The germline V gene encodes CDR1 MDHEN and CDR2 SYDVKM. Trimming shortened V by 3 bases and J by 0 bases, and 14 bases separated the two germline ends. This CDR3 is built from 16 residues. The CDR3 sequence is CASSFFGGTLNTEAFF. The DNA for the CDR3 is TGTGCCAGCAGTTTTTTCGGGGGGACCCTGAACACTGAAGCTTTCTTT.

The CDR3 sequence: CASSPGSLGNQPQHF. CDR3 nucleotides: TGTGCCAGCAGCCCAGGGTCTTTAGGCAATCAGCCCCAGCATTTT. V gene TRBV6-5 combines with J gene TRBJ1-5; perhaps TRBD1 as D (5 bases). In germline, CDR1 is MNHEY, CDR2 SVGAGI. The CDR3 runs to 15 residues. Trimming pared 6 bases from V and 2 bases from J, leaving 14 bases between.

The V gene is TRBV19, the J gene TRBJ2-7, with a possible D match to TRBD2 (5 bases). Per germline, CDR1 LNHDA and CDR2 SQIVND (reference sequence). V was cut by 5 bases and J by 2 bases, with 13 bases left in between. The CDR3 has 14 residues. The CDR3 coding sequence is TGTGCCAGTAGTTCGGGGATCCCGACCTACGAGCAGTACTTC. It codes for CASSSGIPTYEQYF.

The CDR3 region is CASSSETFYGYTF. The CDR3 coding sequence is TGTGCCAGCAGCTCCGAAACTTTCTATGGCTACACCTTC. The V gene is TRBV5-4, the J gene TRBJ1-2; D is undetermined. V lost 3 bases and J 4 bases, leaving 10 bases between the germline ends. The CDR3 sequence is 13 residues long. Germline V gene sequence: CDR1 SGHNT, CDR2 YYREEE (reference sequence).

In DNA, the CDR3 is TGTGCCAGTAGTATGTCTGTGGGGGCGGAAGGCTACACCTTC. It codes for CASSMSVGAEGYTF. The chain links TRBV19 to TRBJ1-2, with a possible D match to TRBD1 (6 bases). Trimming took 3 bases from V and 8 from J, leaving 16 bases between them. The CDR3 consists of 14 residues. Per germline, CDR1 LNHDA and CDR2 SQIVND (reference sequence).

There are a few counts of this clone. This chain joins TRBV7-9 and TRBJ2-1, with unresolved D. The V end lost 3 bases, the J end lost 4 bases, and 13 bases lay between the germline ends. Germline-derived CDR1 and CDR2 are SEHNR and FQNEAQ (reference sequence). CDR3 length equals 15 residues. CDR3 region: CASSFSNTQYNEQFF. The CDR3 nucleotides read TGTGCCAGCAGCTTTTCAAACACCCAATACAATGAGCAGTTCTTC.

This clone appeared once. The chain carries TRBV27 and TRBJ2-7; no definite D call. The CDR3 consists of 13 residues. Germline assignment: CDR1 MNHEY and CDR2 SMNVEV (reference sequence). Trimming took off 3 bases at V and 2 bases at J, with 8 bases between the two ends. The DNA for the CDR3 is TGTGCCAGCAGTTTCTCAGTTACCTACGAGCAGTACTTC. It translates to CASSFSVTYEQYF.

The chain is built from TRBV19 and TRBJ2-7; 9 positions agree with TRBD1. This CDR3 spans 13 amino acids. Germline trimming cut 4 bases from V and 6 bases from J; bases unmatched to any gene: 4. The germline V gene encodes CDR1 LNHDA and CDR2 SQIVND (reference sequence). CDR3 coding DNA: TGTGCCAGTAGTAACAGGGGGCTCGGCGAGCAGTACTTC. Its translation: CASSNRGLGEQYF.

The V call is TRBV9, the J call TRBJ1-2, with 8 nucleotides matching TRBD1. Trimming cost V 2 bases and J 3 bases; bases outside gene matches: 12. Germline V lookup: CDR1 SGDLS, CDR2 YYNGEE. The CDR3 spans 17 residues. CDR3 sequence (DNA): TGTGCCAGCAGCGTGGGGCAGGGGGCCTCTCTAGACTATGGCTACACCTTC. Amino acids: CASSVGQGASLDYGYTF.

The chain carries TRBV30 and TRBJ2-7; 10 bases match TRBD2. The germline gives CDR1 GTSNPN, CDR2 SVGIG (reference sequence). V trimming: 2 bases; J trimming: 3 bases; junction bases outside the gene matches: 4. This CDR3 comprises 14 residues. CDR3 sequence (DNA): TGTGCCTGGAGTTTAGCGGGGGGACTCTACGAGCAGTACTTC. Amino acid sequence: CAWSLAGGLYEQYF.

The J gene is TRBJ1-1, the V gene TRBV7-9; 7 bases align to TRBD1. The CDR3 runs 15 residues. The junction had 5 bases not matched to a gene; V was cut back by 4 bases and J by 0 bases. CDR1 and CDR2 (germline): SEHNR, FQNEAQ (reference sequence). CDR3 residues: CASSSTTGMNTEAFF. The CDR3 DNA reads as TGTGCCAGCAGCTCCACGACAGGGATGAACACTGAAGCTTTCTTT.

The CDR3 nucleotides are TGTGCCGCGGGACAGGGGTTACAAGAGACCCAGTACTTC. This sequence encodes CAAGQGLQETQYF. The chain employs TRBV28 and TRBJ2-5; the match to TRBD1 covers 10 bases. The V and J ends lost 11 bases and 2 bases, in that order; junction bases with no gene match: 5. The germline V gene encodes CDR1 MDHEN and CDR2 SYDVKM. The CDR3 runs to 13 residues.

The rearrangement uses TRBV25-1 and TRBJ2-7, with D tentatively TRBD2 (6 bases). The ends were cut back, 2 bases at V and 0 bases at J, with 14 bases in the middle. Germline V gene sequence: CDR1 MGHDK, CDR2 SYGVNS. This CDR3 has 16 residues. CDR3 residues: CASSERRDKASYEQYF. As DNA, the CDR3 is TGTGCCAGCAGTGAACGGAGGGATAAGGCCTCCTACGAGCAGTACTTC.

The table lists this clone with a few counts. This sample also contains other DNA sequences that code for the same CDR3. V and J are TRBV18 and TRBJ1-3; no clear D. CDR1 is KGHSH, CDR2 LQKENI, per germline. The ends were cut back, 0 bases at V and 1 base at J, with 7 bases in the middle. CDR3 size: 15 residues. CDR3 coding DNA: TGTGCCAGCTCACCACCAGGAGGGTCTGGAAACACCATATATTTT. It codes for CASSPPGGSGNTIYF.

The chain links TRBV5-5 to TRBJ1-5; 9 bases agree with TRBD1. V lost 3 bases and J lost 0; bases outside the gene matches: 7. Germline CDR1 is SGHKS and CDR2 is YYEKEE (reference sequence). CDR3 length: 17 amino acids. The CDR3 loop is CASSSQGATISNQPQHF. The CDR3 nucleotides read TGTGCCAGCAGCTCACAGGGGGCGACGATTAGCAATCAGCCCCAGCATTTT.

J is TRBJ1-1 and V is TRBV5-1; 9 bases are shared with TRBD1. V shed 6 bases, J shed 0 bases, and the junction held 6 bases outside the gene matches. CDR1 SGHRS and CDR2 YFSETQ come from the germline V gene. This CDR3 is 15 amino acids long. CDR3: CASTDGQGLNTEAFF. CDR3 nucleotide sequence: TGCGCCAGCACCGACGGACAGGGGTTGAACACTGAAGCTTTCTTT. Variable domain in full (rest from reference TRBV5-1 and TRBJ1-1): KAGVTQTPRYLIKTRGQQVTLSCSPISGHRSVSWYQQTPGQGLQFLFEYFSETQRNKGNFPGRFSGRQFSNSRSEMNVSTLELGDSALYLCASTDGQGLNTEAFFGQGTRLTVV.